This T cell receptor beta chain appears in the sequencing data of a study of T cell repertoires in ileal Crohn's disease. On the study more broadly: Approximately 35% were active smokers at surgery; median disease duration was around 8 years. Study-level findings and limits: Mucosal expansions were suggested to be mainly CD8 T cells. Clonal expansions were more frequent in active smokers than non-smokers at surgery.

Each sample's TCRB immunosequencing used around 0.5 micrograms of biopsy DNA. Assay used: immunoSEQ multiplex PCR; TCRdb lists only in-frame clones, some missing. The repertoire holds some 15,000 clones, with around four fifths as singletons. Comments on this clone: What it binds is not known.

This CDR3 has 15 amino acids. Germline V gene lookup returns CDR1 SGHTA and CDR2 FQGNSA. The germline V and J ends were trimmed by 1 base and 3 bases, with 12 bases remaining between them. The chain recombines TRBV7-2 with TRBJ2-5; no reliable D call. Sequencing was done on a sample of ileal tissue. The clonotype comes from an adult with Crohn's disease. CDR3 in DNA: TGTGCCAGCAGCTTAGGCGGTCTGAAGAAAGAGACCCAGTACTTC. Amino acid sequence: CASSLGGLKKETQYF.